One and the same sample provided the 22 T cell receptor beta chains below, sequenced in a study of PD-1 blockade in classical Hodgkin lymphoma. The repertoire was sequenced with immunoSEQ multiplex PCR; TCRdb's copy has only in-frame clones and lacks some. This table has some 110,000 clones, roughly 90% appearing once. The time point here: cycle 4 day 1 (C4D1), after less than seven weeks of nivolumab. Each patient relapsed following autologous stem cell transplantation, and prior brentuximab vedotin exposure differed. Material: peripheral blood mononuclear cells (PBMCs), obtained before the fourth cycle of nivolumab. These receptors came from a human donor with classical Hodgkin lymphoma.

In its sample, this clone was seen a few times. The chain uses TRBV10-2 and TRBJ1-5; D perhaps matches TRBD1 (6 bases). Trimming removed 5 bases from V and 0 bases from J, with 14 bases in between. Germline assignment: CDR1 WSHSY and CDR2 SAAADI. This CDR3 has 16 amino acids. Here the CDR3 DNA reads TGCGCCAGCAGTAGGCTACAGGGAGATAGCAATCAGCCCCAGCATTTT. Translation gives CASSRLQGDSNQPQHF.

This clone was recorded only once. The V gene is TRBV2, the J gene TRBJ2-7; D is perhaps TRBD1 or TRBD2 (5 bases each). The CDR3 length is 14 residues. V gave up 1 base and J gave up 2 bases, with 9 bases separating them. CDR1 SNHLY and CDR2 FYNNEI come from the germline V gene. CDR3: CASSEGWGTYEQYF. In DNA, the CDR3 is TGTGCCAGCAGTGAAGGTTGGGGGACCTACGAGCAGTACTTC.

J is TRBJ2-1 and V is TRBV6-6, with 7 positions matching TRBD1. J gave up 0 bases and V 7 bases, and 9 bases lay outside the gene matches. This CDR3 region has 16 residues. Germline V CDR1 and CDR2: MNHNY, SVGAGI (reference sequence). CDR3 in amino acids: CASTNTGDSSYNEQFF. The CDR3 region has the DNA TGTGCCAGCACCAATACAGGGGACAGCTCCTACAATGAGCAGTTCTTC.

Only one count was recorded for this clone. This CDR3 is CASSYSGDSYEQYF. CDR3 nucleotide sequence: TGTGCCAGCAGTTACTCAGGGGACAGCTACGAGCAGTACTTC. V usage is TRBV6-5 and J usage is TRBJ2-7, with 7 bases matching TRBD1. The CDR3 totals 14 residues. CDR1 and CDR2 (germline): MNHEY, SVGAGI. V was pared by 0 bases and J by 3 bases, with 2 bases of the junction left unmatched.

This chain uses TRBV10-3 with TRBJ1-3, with 7 bases identical to TRBD1. Germline CDR1 is ENHRY and CDR2 is SYGVKD. The CDR3 is made up of 15 amino acids. Trimming took 6 bases from V and 2 from J; bases not matched to a gene: 7. CDR3 bases: TGTGCCATCAGGGCCGGGACAGTACCTGGAAACACCATATATTTT. It codes for CAIRAGTVPGNTIYF.

The chain links TRBV7-6 to TRBJ2-1; weak D call: TRBD2 (5 bases). The germline V gene encodes CDR1 SGHVS and CDR2 FNYEAQ. The CDR3 runs to 12 residues. V lost 2 bases to trimming and J lost 10 bases, with 9 bases between them. The CDR3 loop is CASSLTEVEQFF. CDR3 in DNA: TGTGCCAGCAGCTTAACGGAGGTCGAGCAGTTCTTC. Full variable domain (outside the CDR3, taken from reference TRBV7-6 and TRBJ2-1): GAGVSQSPRYKVTKRGQDVALRCDPISGHVSLYWYRQALGQGPEFLTYFNYEAQQDKSGLPNDRFSAERPEGSISTLTIQRTEQRDSAMYRCASSLTEVEQFFGPGTRLTVL.

This sequence joins TRBV7-2 and TRBJ2-3, with a possible D match to TRBD2 (5 bases). This CDR3 is 13 amino acids long. The germline V gene has CDR1 SGHTA and CDR2 FQGNSA. Trimming took 1 base from V and 5 from J, leaving 7 bases between them. The CDR3 nucleotides are TGTGCCAGCAGCTTAGTGAGGGAAGATACGCAGTATTTT. This gives the protein CASSLVREDTQYF.

This chain links TRBV15 with TRBJ2-7, with D uncertain. Germline V gene lookup returns CDR1 LNHNV and CDR2 YYDKDF (reference sequence). The CDR3 spans 15 residues. V gave up 0 bases and J gave up 2 bases, with 11 bases separating them. As DNA, the CDR3 is TGTGCCACCAGCAGAGATATGGTACAAGCCTACGAGCAGTACTTC. This translates into CATSRDMVQAYEQYF. The complete variable domain, with remaining parts taken from reference TRBV15 and TRBJ2-7, reads DAMVIQNPRYQVTQFGKPVTLSCSQTLNHNVMYWYQQKSSQAPKLLFHYYDKDFNNEADTPDNFQSRRPNTSFCFLDIRSPGLGDTAMYLCATSRDMVQAYEQYFGPGTRLTVT.

The table lists this clone with a count of one. The gene calls are TRBV9 and TRBJ2-7, with TRBD2 as a possible D gene (5 bases). The V end was cut by 2 bases, the J end by 4 bases, with 13 bases between. CDR3 length: 14 amino acids. Germline V gene lookup returns CDR1 SGDLS and CDR2 YYNGEE. The CDR3 bases are TGTGCCAGCAGCGTCGCCGGGATTTCTTACGAGCAGTACTTC. Translating it yields CASSVAGISYEQYF.

This clone was observed a handful of times. The genes are TRBV6-5 and TRBJ1-2; D is unclear. The CDR3 has 11 residues. Trimming stripped 8 bases from V and 10 bases from J, with 14 bases between. Germline lookup yields CDR1 MNHEY and CDR2 SVGAGI. The CDR3 is CASFKVGFYTF. CDR3 DNA: TGTGCCAGCTTTAAAGTAGGTTTCTACACCTTC.

Regarding this clone: In this CDR3 the conserved last residue, phenylalanine or tryptophan, is missing, so a read error is likely. The DNA is omitted, as the CDR3 cannot be located on it reliably, and the CDR3 follows TCRdb's listing. The genes are TRBV6-1 and TRBJ1-2. The CDR3 extends over 15 residues, inclusive of both ends. CDR1 and CDR2 (germline): MNHNS, SASEGT. CDR3 residues: CASSEAGPLLQGDQI.

The V call is TRBV5-1, the J call TRBJ1-1; 8 nucleotides match TRBD1. With 0 bases clipped from V and 4 bases from J, the junction kept 2 bases outside the gene matches. The CDR3 loop spans 14 amino acids. The germline CDR1 and CDR2 sequences are SGHRS and YFSETQ. This CDR3 is CASSLDRGGTEAFF. The CDR3 coding sequence is TGCGCCAGCAGCTTGGACAGGGGGGGCACTGAAGCTTTCTTT. Together with reference TRBV5-1 and TRBJ1-1, the CDR3 gives the full variable domain: KAGVTQTPRYLIKTRGQQVTLSCSPISGHRSVSWYQQTPGQGLQFLFEYFSETQRNKGNFPGRFSGRQFSNSRSEMNVSTLELGDSALYLCASSLDRGGTEAFFGQGTRLTVV.

The V and J genes are TRBV27 and TRBJ2-3; 7 nucleotides agree with TRBD2. The germline CDR1 and CDR2 sequences are MNHEY and SMNVEV (reference sequence). The CDR3 extends over 16 amino acids. J lost 2 bases, V lost 7 bases, and 12 bases had no gene match. CDR3 bases: TGTGCCAGCACGGGTCGTAGCGGGCGTATCACAGATACGCAGTATTTT. Translating gives CASTGRSGRITDTQYF.

The chain combines TRBV15 with TRBJ1-5, with no clear D. The germline V gene has CDR1 LNHNV and CDR2 YYDKDF (reference sequence). This CDR3 is 12 amino acids long. The ends were cut back, 3 bases at V and 4 bases at J, with 4 bases in the middle. CDR3 DNA: TGTGCCACCAGCAGGGTAAATCAGCCCCAGCATTTT. The encoded protein is CATSRVNQPQHF.

The count of this clone is one. This chain joins TRBV19 and TRBJ2-7; D not resolved. Germline CDR1 and CDR2: LNHDA and SQIVND (reference sequence). V was cut by 4 bases and J by 2 bases, with 15 bases left in between. CDR3 length: 15 residues. In nucleotides, the CDR3 is TGTGCCAGTAGTACTACAGATTCCAGCCCCTACGAGCAGTACTTC. Amino acid sequence: CASSTTDSSPYEQYF.

V gene TRBV2 combines with J gene TRBJ2-5; D is possibly TRBD2 (7 bases). The CDR3 has 14 amino acids. Trimming removed 8 bases at V and 4 bases at J, with 17 bases between. Per germline, CDR1 SNHLY and CDR2 FYNNEI. The DNA of the CDR3 is TGTGCCAGCTTTTCGGGGGGCCTTACAGAGACCCAGTACTTC. The encoded protein is CASFSGGLTETQYF.

This rearrangement joins TRBV5-1 to TRBJ1-4; 9 bases are shared with TRBD1. The junction had 7 bases not matched to a gene; V was cut back by 0 bases and J by 7 bases. CDR3 length: 16 amino acids. Germline CDR1 is SGHRS and CDR2 is YFSETQ. The chain's CDR3 is CASSLGRDRDREKLFF. DNA for the CDR3: TGCGCCAGCAGCTTGGGCAGGGACAGGGACCGTGAAAAACTGTTTTTT.

This clone was seen just once. This chain links TRBV5-1 with TRBJ1-1, with a tentative D call TRBD1 (6 bases). Between the trimmed V and J ends, which lost 0 bases and 6 bases, there was a span of 15 bases. CDR3 length equals 15 residues. Germline V gene lookup returns CDR1 SGHRS and CDR2 YFSETQ. The DNA of the CDR3 is TGCGCCAGCAGCTTGGACACGACAGGTGTAGCTGAAGCTTTCTTT. Translation: CASSLDTTGVAEAFF.

Comment on this clone: The junction departs from germline at one end; a sequencing error may be responsible. The V gene is TRBV7-9, the J gene TRBJ1-4; TRBD1 agrees at 7 bases. The CDR3 totals 16 residues. Germline CDR1 is SEHNR and CDR2 is FQNEAQ (reference sequence). Here the CDR3 DNA reads TGTGCCAGCAGCTTAGTCTTCGGGACAGCTAAAGAAAAACTGTTTTTT. As protein: CASSLVFGTAKEKLFF.

The chain recombines TRBV27 with TRBJ1-1; D is perhaps TRBD1 (6 bases). Trimming removed 5 bases at V and 6 bases at J, with 13 bases between. CDR1 MNHEY and CDR2 SMNVEV come from the germline V gene (reference sequence). The CDR3 runs 13 residues. The CDR3 DNA reads as TGTGCCAGCAGTCCTACAGGGTTCTCTGAAGCTTTCTTT. As protein: CASSPTGFSEAFF.

This sequence joins TRBV6-5 and TRBJ2-7; the D gene is possibly TRBD2 (5 bases). V lost 8 bases and J lost 5, with 22 bases in between. The CDR3 contains 15 residues. Germline V lookup: CDR1 MNHEY, CDR2 SVGAGI. The CDR3 reads CASGSEDAMFNEQYF. Here the CDR3 DNA reads TGTGCCAGCGGTAGCGAGGATGCAATGTTCAACGAGCAGTACTTC.

This rearrangement joins TRBV20-1 to TRBJ1-1; D is unclear. Germline V lookup: CDR1 DFQATT, CDR2 SNEGSKA (reference sequence). CDR3 size: 11 residues. CDR3 nucleotides: TGCAGCGGGAAGGGAGGCACTGAAGCTTTCTTT. Translating it yields CSGKGGTEAFF.